The clone carrying this T cell receptor (beta chain) was seen only a few times. Its antigen is currently unknown. Since all of the isolated RNA was reverse transcribed, expressed TCRB transcripts were what got sequenced. Deep immunoSEQ sequencing covered naive, central memory and regulatory T cell samples. Assay: immunoSEQ multiplex PCR; the TCRdb copy retains only in-frame clones and omits some. The table shows about 370,000 clones, with around 10% occurring only once. V shed 0 bases and J 5 bases; nucleotides not matched to a gene: 6. The CDR3 is made up of 17 amino acids. The germline gives CDR1 LGHNA, CDR2 YNFKEQ. This record belongs to a study of beta chain features in type 1 diabetes. Study results and caveats: All four CD4+ subsets of Type 1 diabetes patients contained TCRB CDR3s that were moderately but significantly shorter. Healthy donors had naive, central memory and Treg TCRB repertoires that appeared less similar than those seen among patients. Among type 1 diabetes patients, VDJ junctions had fewer insertions and more deletions.

Sequencing used central memory CD4+ T cells from blood. The chain uses TRBV4-2 and TRBJ2-1; 11 nucleotides agree with TRBD2. This sequence originates from a man aged 25-40 years with type 1 diabetes. CDR3 region: CASSQDLGLAAHNEQFF. CDR3 DNA sequence: TGTGCCAGCAGCCAAGATCTGGGACTAGCGGCCCACAATGAGCAGTTCTTC.